This is a list of T cell receptor beta chains from one sample in a study of Ad26.COV2.S vaccination and SARS-CoV-2 variants. The assay was immunoSEQ multiplex PCR, and TCRdb's table has in-frame clones only and misses some. The data show 250,000 to 300,000 clones, with approximately 89% seen just once and over 2.5% held by the top ten. The starting material was peripheral blood, obtained in a trial of Ad26.COV2.S vaccine versus placebo. These receptors were collected from a person aged 18 to 65 who received the Ad26.COV2.S COVID-19 vaccine or a placebo. The CDR3 runs from the conserved cysteine through the conserved F or W. The order of the fields is CDR3 length, J gene, clone size, D gene, V gene, CDR3 protein, CDR3 DNA. A D gene is named only where the DNA matches it firmly. The size of a clone is reported for some rows only, either as once, few or many, or as a class for expanded clones.

>16|TRBJ2-2|NA|TRBD2|TRBV7-6
CASSQRAGGLTGELFF
TGTGCCAGCAGTCAAAGAGCGGGAGGTCTAACCGGGGAGCTGTTTTTT
>16|TRBJ2-7|NA|NA|TRBV27
CASSQPKSPSRYEQYF
TGTGCCAGCAGTCAACCTAAAAGCCCCTCTCGCTACGAGCAGTACTTC
>15|TRBJ1-6|NA|NA|TRBV6-5
CASSYSVLLDSPLHF
TGTGCCAGCAGTTACTCGGTCCTTCTGGATTCACCCCTCCACTTT
>16|TRBJ2-7|once|TRBD2|TRBV9
CASSAHPGLPSYEQYF
TGTGCCAGCAGCGCGCATCCGGGACTACCTTCCTACGAGCAGTACTTC
>13|TRBJ2-5|NA|NA|TRBV18
CASSPTGRETQYF
TGTGCCAGCTCACCAACCGGGCGGGAGACCCAGTACTTC
>17|TRBJ2-2|NA|NA|TRBV7-2
CASSLPRGRPNTGELFF
TGTGCCAGCAGCTTACCCCGGGGCCGTCCCAACACCGGGGAGCTGTTTTTT
>13|TRBJ2-7|NA|NA|TRBV29-1
CSVGRRESYEQYF
TGCAGCGTTGGGCGCCGGGAGTCCTACGAGCAGTACTTC
>16|TRBJ1-2|NA|TRBD1|TRBV6-2/TRBV6-3
CASSYRRTGGDYGYTF
TGTGCCAGCAGTTACCGCCGTACAGGGGGAGACTATGGCTACACCTTC
>19|TRBJ2-7|once|TRBD2|TRBV18
CASSLGLAGGSGRSYEQYF
TGTGCCAGCTCACTTGGACTAGCGGGAGGCTCAGGGCGCTCCTACGAGCAGTACTTC
>16|TRBJ2-1|NA|TRBD2|TRBV7-6
CASSLADLAALNEQFF
TGTGCCAGCAGCCTAGCGGATCTAGCGGCCCTCAATGAGCAGTTCTTC
>13|TRBJ2-5|NA|NA|TRBV28
CASSRGTEETQYF
TGTGCCAGCAGTCGCGGGACTGAAGAGACCCAGTACTTC
>12|TRBJ2-3|NA|NA|TRBV5-4
CASSSPADTQYF
TGTGCCAGCAGCTCCCCAGCAGATACGCAGTATTTT
>14|TRBJ2-7|NA|TRBD2|TRBV6-5
CASSSGGALYEQYF
TGTGCCAGCAGTAGCGGGGGGGCCCTTTACGAGCAGTACTTC
>14|TRBJ2-2|NA|NA|TRBV6-4
CASSPGTSTGELFF
TGTGCCAGCAGCCCCGGGACATCCACCGGGGAGCTGTTTTTT
>17|TRBJ2-5|NA|TRBD2|TRBV11-2
CASSLGRLAGGPETQYF
TGTGCCAGCAGCTTAGGGCGACTAGCGGGGGGGCCAGAGACCCAGTACTTC
>14|TRBJ2-7|NA|TRBD1|TRBV6-5
CASTKGQGAGEQYF
TGTGCCAGCACCAAGGGACAGGGGGCTGGCGAGCAGTACTTC
>14|TRBJ2-2|NA|NA|TRBV6-4
CASSARTGTGELFF
TGTGCCAGCAGTGCACGTACCGGGACCGGGGAGCTGTTTTTT
>13|TRBJ1-2|NA|NA|TRBV27
CASSPQTDSGYTF
TGTGCCAGCAGTCCCCAGACCGACAGCGGCTACACCTTC
>15|TRBJ2-5|NA|NA|TRBV6-5
CASSNGIGILETQYF
TGTGCCAGCAGTAACGGGATCGGAATCCTAGAGACCCAGTACTTC
>19|TRBJ2-7|NA|TRBD2|TRBV13
CASSSQSLAGGPLYSEQYF
TGTGCCAGCAGCTCCCAGTCGCTAGCGGGAGGGCCTCTTTATTCCGAGCAGTACTTC
>13|TRBJ2-1|once|NA|TRBV10-2
CASRRLAYNEQFF
TGCGCCAGCAGGAGACTAGCCTACAATGAGCAGTTCTTC
>13|TRBJ1-2|few|NA|TRBV19
CASSMIGNYGYTF
TGTGCCAGTAGTATGATAGGAAACTATGGCTACACCTTC
>17|TRBJ1-1|NA|NA|TRBV4-2
CASSQDPGTSGSTEAFF
TGTGCCAGCAGCCAAGATCCGGGGACGAGTGGGAGCACTGAAGCTTTCTTT
>14|TRBJ1-3|NA|NA|TRBV7-2
CASSLGVSGNTIYF
TGTGCCAGCAGCTTAGGGGTCTCTGGAAACACCATATATTTT
>14|TRBJ2-3|NA|TRBD2|TRBV19
CASSMAGGPDTQYF
TGTGCCAGTAGTATGGCGGGGGGGCCGGATACGCAGTATTTT
>13|TRBJ1-1|NA|NA|TRBV18
CASSQGEDTEAFF
TGTGCCAGCTCACAAGGGGAGGACACTGAAGCTTTCTTT
>15|TRBJ1-1|NA|TRBD1|TRBV27
CASSLFLQGADEAFF
TGTGCCAGCAGTTTATTTCTACAGGGGGCGGATGAAGCTTTCTTT
>15|TRBJ2-4|NA|NA|TRBV30
CAWSVGGLGKNIQYF
TGTGCCTGGAGTGTTGGAGGATTAGGCAAAAACATTCAGTACTTC
>15|TRBJ2-7|NA|TRBD1|TRBV5-1
CASSLGPMGQTEQYF
TGCGCCAGCAGCTTGGGACCTATGGGACAGACCGAGCAGTACTTC
>14|TRBJ2-3|NA|NA|TRBV27
CASSLWGSTDTQYF
TGTGCCAGCAGTTTATGGGGAAGCACAGATACGCAGTATTTT
>14|TRBJ1-5|NA|TRBD1|TRBV7-2
CASSLPGGFQPQHF
TGTGCCAGCAGCTTACCAGGGGGCTTTCAGCCCCAGCATTTT
>20|TRBJ2-6|NA|TRBD1|TRBV29-1
CSVEDRNRGNHSSGANVLTF
TGCAGCGTTGAAGATCGTAACAGGGGGAATCATAGCTCTGGGGCCAACGTCCTGACTTTC
>15|TRBJ2-3|NA|NA|TRBV11-3
CASSFGGTSTDTQYF
TGTGCCAGCAGCTTCGGCGGGACTAGCACAGATACGCAGTATTTT
>13|TRBJ2-7|NA|NA|TRBV6-2/TRBV6-3
CASSYLDYYEQYF
TGTGCCAGCAGTTACTTGGATTACTACGAGCAGTACTTC
>16|TRBJ1-1|NA|TRBD1|TRBV19
CASRTGRGTVGSEAFF
TGTGCCAGTCGGACAGGTCGCGGAACGGTAGGCTCTGAAGCTTTCTTT
>15|TRBJ2-7|NA|TRBD1|TRBV18
CASSHTNTGDYEQYF
TGTGCCAGCTCGCACACCAATACAGGGGACTACGAGCAGTACTTC
>16|TRBJ2-1|NA|TRBD2|TRBV7-9
CASSPKRSGRAHEQFF
TGTGCCAGCAGCCCCAAGCGAAGCGGGAGGGCCCATGAGCAGTTCTTC
>15|TRBJ2-7|NA|TRBD1|TRBV5-6
CASRVTGTGTYEQYF
TGTGCCAGCAGGGTCACCGGGACAGGGACCTACGAGCAGTACTTC
>15|TRBJ1-5|NA|NA|TRBV5-1
CASSLGGDSNQPQHF
TGCGCCAGCAGCTTGGGCGGGGATAGCAATCAGCCCCAGCATTTT
>13|TRBJ2-1|NA|NA|TRBV7-9
CASSFSYSEEQFF
TGTGCCAGCAGCTTCTCGTATAGCGAGGAGCAGTTCTTC
>18|TRBJ1-5|NA|TRBD1|TRBV27
CASSLSGGDRRGNQPQHF
TGTGCCAGCAGTTTATCGGGGGGGGACAGGAGAGGCAATCAGCCCCAGCATTTT
>12|TRBJ1-3|few|TRBD1|TRBV2
CASRGQDITIYF
TGTGCCAGCAGGGGACAGGACATCACCATATATTTT